This T cell receptor beta chain was found in a study of blood T cell repertoires in COVID-19. Turning to the study itself: COVID-19 samples, acute and convalescent, were from the United States, Italy and Spain. T cells, B-cell-depleted T cells, or PBMCs supplied cDNA or gDNA.

Germline CDR1 and CDR2: MNHEY and SVGAGI. The CDR3 totals 14 residues. V trimming: 6 bases; J trimming: 7 bases; junction bases outside the gene matches: 10. Authors' processing steps: For nucleated cells, counts were estimated from reference gene primer amplification. Libraries were prepared by immunoSEQ multiplex PCR; TCRdb keeps only in-frame clonotypes and omits some of them. V, J and clone size were drawn from that table, and D and trimming were deduced from the DNA. The data contain approximately 100,000 clones, around 86% of them singletons. Sequencing was carried out using peripheral blood. This chain links TRBV6-5 with TRBJ2-7; 9 positions match TRBD1. The clonotype originates from a man aged 50-59 years with acute or convalescent COVID-19. CDR3 sequence: CASSRDRDLLEQYF. The CDR3 bases are TGTGCCAGCAGCCGGGACAGGGATCTTTTGGAGCAGTACTTC.